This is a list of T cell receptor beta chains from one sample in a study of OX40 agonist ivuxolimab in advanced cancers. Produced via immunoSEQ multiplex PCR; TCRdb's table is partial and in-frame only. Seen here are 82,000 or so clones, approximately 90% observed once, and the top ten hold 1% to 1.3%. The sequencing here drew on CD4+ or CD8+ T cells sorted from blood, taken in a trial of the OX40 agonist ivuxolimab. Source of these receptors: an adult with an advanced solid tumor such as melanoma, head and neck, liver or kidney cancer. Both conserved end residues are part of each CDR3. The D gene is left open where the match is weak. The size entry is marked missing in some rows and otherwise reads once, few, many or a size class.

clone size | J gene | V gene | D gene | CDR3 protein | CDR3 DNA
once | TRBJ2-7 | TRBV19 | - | CASSPRLGEASYEQYF | TGTGCCAGTAGTCCTCGTCTTGGTGAGGCCTCCTACGAGCAGTACTTC
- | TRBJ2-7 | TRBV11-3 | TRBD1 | CASSSQTGGAYEQYF | TGTGCCAGCAGCTCGCAGACAGGGGGGGCCTACGAGCAGTACTTC
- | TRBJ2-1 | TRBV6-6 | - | CASTPQGAYNEQFF | TGTGCCAGCACCCCCCAAGGCGCCTACAATGAGCAGTTCTTC
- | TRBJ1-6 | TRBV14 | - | CASSLPGTSNSPLHF | TGTGCCAGCAGCCTACCTGGGACCTCAAATTCACCCCTCCACTTT
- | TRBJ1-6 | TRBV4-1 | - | CASSSWESNSPLHF | TGTGCCAGCAGCTCTTGGGAGTCTAATTCACCCCTCCACTTT
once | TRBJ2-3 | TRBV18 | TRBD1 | CASSPGQGRTDTQYF | TGTGCCAGCTCCCCCGGACAGGGACGAACAGATACGCAGTATTTT
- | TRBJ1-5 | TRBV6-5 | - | CASTGQGGQPQHF | TGTGCCAGCACTGGTCAGGGCGGCCAGCCCCAGCATTTT
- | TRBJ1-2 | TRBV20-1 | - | CSAGDRWGYTF | TGCAGTGCTGGGGACCGCTGGGGCTACACCTTC
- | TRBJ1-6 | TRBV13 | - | CASSRLVGVSPLHF | TGTGCCAGCAGCCGGCTAGTGGGGGTCTCACCCCTCCACTTT
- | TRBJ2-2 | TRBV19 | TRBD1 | CATSQGAYAGELFF | TGTGCCACCTCTCAGGGGGCGTACGCCGGGGAGCTGTTTTTT
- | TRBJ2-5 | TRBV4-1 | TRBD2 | CASSRGTSGRETQYF | TGCGCCAGCAGCCGTGGGACTAGCGGGAGGGAGACCCAGTACTTC
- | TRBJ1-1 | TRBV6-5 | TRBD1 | CASSPRTGVTEAFF | TGTGCCAGCAGTCCGCGGACAGGGGTAACTGAAGCTTTCTTT
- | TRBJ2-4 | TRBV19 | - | CASSIQEGAKNIQYF | TGTGCCAGTAGTATTCAGGAGGGAGCCAAAAACATTCAGTACTTC
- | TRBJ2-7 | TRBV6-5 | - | CASSPLRGHQQYF | TGTGCCAGCAGCCCACTGCGGGGCCATCAGCAGTACTTC
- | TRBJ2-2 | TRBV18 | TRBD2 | CASSRTLAGVGTGELFF | TGTGCCAGCTCACGAACCCTAGCGGGAGTCGGTACCGGGGAGCTGTTTTTT
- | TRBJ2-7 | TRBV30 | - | CAWSVGSQGSEQYF | TGTGCCTGGAGTGTCGGCAGTCAGGGTTCCGAGCAGTACTTC
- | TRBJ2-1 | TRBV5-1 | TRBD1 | CASTTGQGGNEQFF | TGCGCCAGCACAACGGGACAGGGTGGTAATGAGCAGTTCTTC